Shown below are 13 T cell receptor beta chains from a single sample sequenced in a study of blood T cell repertoires in COVID-19. Data came from immunoSEQ multiplex PCR; TCRdb stores just in-frame clones and leaves some out. The top ten hold approximately 8.9% of the sample, which has some 200,000 clones, 75% to 90% seen once. The sequencing sample was made of peripheral blood. Source of these receptors: a woman in her sixties or seventies with acute or convalescent COVID-19.

The rearrangement uses TRBV28 and TRBJ1-2; tentative D call: TRBD1 (6 bases). The CDR3 sequence is 16 residues long. V was cut by 6 bases and J by 2 bases, with 19 bases left in between. CDR1 is MDHEN, CDR2 SYDVKM, per germline. CDR3 protein: CASSPLGGGQNYGYTF. In nucleotides, the CDR3 is TGTGCCAGCAGCCCCCTCGGGGGGGGGCAGAACTATGGCTACACCTTC.

The rearrangement joins TRBV2 to TRBJ1-2, with D maybe TRBD1 (6 bases). The CDR3 contains 13 residues. The ends were cut back, 3 bases at V and 5 bases at J, with 10 bases in the middle. In germline, CDR1 is SNHLY, CDR2 FYNNEI. The CDR3 loop is CASSDRGGYGYTF. CDR3 nucleotide sequence: TGTGCCAGCAGTGACAGGGGAGGGTATGGCTACACCTTC.

The chain carries TRBV19 and TRBJ2-1; 9 bases match TRBD1. This CDR3 contains 16 residues. The V segment lost 3 bases and the J segment 5 bases; nucleotides outside the gene matches: 8. Germline V gives CDR1 LNHDA, CDR2 SQIVND (reference sequence). The CDR3 loop is CASSMITGGGHNEQFF. CDR3 DNA sequence: TGTGCCAGTAGTATGATAACAGGGGGCGGCCACAATGAGCAGTTCTTC.

V and J are TRBV24-1 and TRBJ2-3; a possible D gene is TRBD2 (6 bases). The CDR3 consists of 14 residues. Per the germline V gene, CDR1 is KGHDR and CDR2 is SFDVKD. V was pared by 6 bases and J by 0 bases, with 9 bases between. This CDR3 is CATSLADSTDTQYF. In nucleotides, the CDR3 is TGTGCCACCAGTTTAGCGGATAGCACAGATACGCAGTATTTT.

Points on this clone: One end of the junction varies from germline; a read error may be responsible. CDR3 loop: CASSQGAGSLFF. In DNA form, the CDR3 reads TGTGCCAGCAGCCAAGGGGCAGGATCCCTTTTTTTC. V and J are TRBV14 and TRBJ1-2, with D uncertain. The V gene's germline CDR1 is SGHDN and CDR2 FVKESK. The CDR3 totals 12 residues.

The chain links TRBV29-1 to TRBJ1-1, with D possibly matching TRBD1 (5 bases). This CDR3 comprises 13 residues. The germline V and J ends were trimmed by 3 bases and 1 base, with 9 bases remaining between them. CDR1 is SQVTM and CDR2 is ANQGSEA in the germline V gene. The CDR3 DNA is TGCAGCGTTGAGATGGGGGGGAACACTGAAGCTTTCTTT. The encoded protein is CSVEMGGNTEAFF.

The genes are TRBV4-1 and TRBJ1-1, with no clear D. Germline assignment: CDR1 MGHRA and CDR2 YSYEKL. There are 13 residues in the CDR3. Trimming took off 1 base at V and 7 bases at J, with 10 bases between the two ends. The CDR3: CASSQALTVEAFF. CDR3 DNA: TGCGCCAGCAGCCAAGCTTTGACTGTTGAAGCTTTCTTT.

The genes are TRBV5-1 and TRBJ1-2, with D perhaps TRBD1 (6 bases). V gave up 0 bases and J gave up 11 bases, with 17 bases separating them. This CDR3 has 14 amino acids. Germline CDR1 is SGHRS and CDR2 is YFSETQ. CDR3 bases: TGCGCCAGCAGCTTGGGGACAGCCTATTCTGGATACACCTTC. Protein sequence: CASSLGTAYSGYTF.

The V gene is TRBV18, the J gene TRBJ1-6; 7 bases map to TRBD1. The CDR3 totals 15 residues. Germline CDR1 KGHSH, CDR2 LQKENI. With V trimmed by 3 bases and J by 8 bases, 7 bases remained unmatched. In DNA form, the CDR3 reads TGTGCCAGCTCACCTCGGACAGGAGAGGATTCACCCCTCCACTTT. Its protein is CASSPRTGEDSPLHF.

V gene TRBV27 combines with J gene TRBJ2-7, with a possible D match to TRBD2 (5 bases). Trimming left V 4 bases short and J 7 bases short, with 20 bases between. The germline V gene encodes CDR1 MNHEY and CDR2 SMNVEV (reference sequence). The CDR3 runs 15 residues. The CDR3 reads CASSSWELGTGEQYF. CDR3 in DNA: TGTGCCAGCAGTTCGTGGGAGTTAGGAACGGGAGAGCAGTACTTC.

This clone was seen more than once but under ten times. The rearrangement links TRBV27 to TRBJ2-1; 13 bases align to TRBD2. CDR1 MNHEY and CDR2 SMNVEV come from the germline V gene (reference sequence). After removal of 5 bases from V and 5 bases from J, the junction contained 6 bases not matched to a gene. The CDR3 contains 16 residues. The CDR3 sequence: CASSPWGTSGNNEQFF. The CDR3 DNA is TGTGCCAGCAGTCCTTGGGGGACTAGCGGGAACAATGAGCAGTTCTTC.

The rearrangement joins TRBV6-5 to TRBJ1-1; TRBD1 aligns across 7 bases. After removal of 8 bases from V and 0 bases from J, the junction contained 0 bases not matched to a gene. This CDR3 is built from 12 residues. Germline V gene data show CDR1 as MNHEY and CDR2 as SVGAGI. CDR3 region: CASGTVNTEAFF. CDR3 bases: TGTGCCAGCGGGACAGTGAACACTGAAGCTTTCTTT.

This sequence joins TRBV6-6 and TRBJ1-1; D gene unclear. Per the germline V gene, CDR1 is MNHNY and CDR2 is SVGAGI (reference sequence). Trimming cost V 0 bases and J 0 bases, with 5 bases left between them. CDR3 size: 14 residues. The CDR3 sequence: CASSYSEMNTEAFF. CDR3 nucleotide sequence: TGTGCCAGCAGTTACTCTGAGATGAACACTGAAGCTTTCTTT.